A single TCR beta chain is shown here with its context. The antigen is undetermined. This entry belongs to a study of cytomegalovirus exposure and HLA in healthy donors. Study-wide findings and caveats: TRBV6-2, TRBV6-3 and other indistinguishable V segments were excluded.

The CDR3 loop spans 18 amino acids. V lost 5 bases and J lost 4; bases outside the gene matches: 14. Germline lookup yields CDR1 PRHDT and CDR2 FYEKMQ (reference sequence). PCR amplification relied on 60 Vbeta primers (plus 13 Jbeta primers). Measured with immunoSEQ multiplex PCR; TCRdb has only the in-frame clones, and not every one. This sample has approximately 130,000 clones, with over 65% found just once. Input material: PBMCs. The TCR was taken from a man aged 50 to 60 in good health and CMV-seronegative. The chain uses TRBV13 and TRBJ2-1, with TRBD2 matching 10 bases. As DNA, the CDR3 is TGTGCCAGCAGCCCATCAAACGTAGCGGGAGGCCTATACAATGAGCAGTTCTTC. As protein: CASSPSNVAGGLYNEQFF.